This T cell receptor beta chain was captured by sequencing in a study of human T cells and chemical hapten exposure. Time point specified: patch test 1, 2 weeks after DPC sensitization. The treatment: therapeutic diphenylcyclopropenone sensitization with weekly scalp DPC. The CDR3 loop spans 14 amino acids. The V gene's germline CDR1 is MNHEY and CDR2 SVGEGT. Germline trimming cut 5 bases from V and 5 bases from J; bases unmatched to any gene: 2. Points on this clonotype: Its antigen is undetermined.

General study results and limits: Given that the donors had alopecia, their immune response may differ from that seen in healthy people.

MiXCR, applied by TCRdb to the RACE reads, yields one record per CDR3 protein. The sample carries 300,000 to 350,000 distinct CDR3 sequences, approximately 6.3% recorded once. The source was whole blood, collected in connection with sensitization to the hapten diphenylcyclopropenone (DPC). The receptor was derived from a woman between 18 and 29 years old with alopecia areata. Some clones in this sample may be carry-over from other donors' samples. The chain recombines TRBV6-2 or TRBV6-3 with TRBJ2-3; 12 nucleotides line up with TRBD1. The CDR3, as DNA: TGTGCCAGCAGTCGGGACAGGGGGCAAGATACGCAGTATTTT. Translating it yields CASSRDRGQDTQYF.